The rows below give T cell receptor beta chains drawn from one sample of a study of CD8+CD57+ T cells in acquired aplastic anemia. TCRdb re-analysed the reads in MiXCR, keeping a single row per CDR3 protein. The sample contains 400,000 to 450,000 distinct CDR3 sequences, under 80% of which appear only once. Sequenced: sorted CD4+, CD8+, or CD8+CD57+ T cells (not recorded which) from PBMCs. The receptors here all came from a human donor in good health, serving as a control. The CDR3 runs from the conserved cysteine through the conserved F or W. Each record gives: D gene, clone size, V gene, J gene, CDR3 DNA, CDR3 protein. A D gene is named only where the DNA matches it firmly. A row's size may be missing; if present it is once, few, many or a size class.

d_call: TRBD2; clone_size: once; v_call: TRBV15; j_call: TRBJ2-5; cdr3_nt: TGTGCCACCAGACTAGCGGGGGGCCTTCAAGAGACCCAGTACTTC; cdr3_aa: CATRLAGGLQETQYF
d_call: NA; clone_size: NA; v_call: TRBV7-9; j_call: TRBJ2-4; cdr3_nt: TGTGCCAGCAGCGAGGGCTCCTGGAACATTCAGTACTTC; cdr3_aa: CASSEGSWNIQYF
d_call: NA; clone_size: many; v_call: TRBV3-1; j_call: TRBJ2-7; cdr3_nt: TGTGCCAGCAGCCAAATCGACGGTAGAGAGCAGTACTTC; cdr3_aa: CASSQIDGREQYF
d_call: NA; clone_size: once; v_call: TRBV10-1; j_call: TRBJ2-7; cdr3_nt: TGTGCCAGTAGGAACACGGACAGAGCCTACGAGCAGTACTTC; cdr3_aa: CASRNTDRAYEQYF
d_call: NA; clone_size: NA; v_call: TRBV5-6; j_call: TRBJ2-7; cdr3_nt: TGTGCCAGCAGCGGACGCAGGGGGGGGACCTACGAGCAGTACTTC; cdr3_aa: CASSGRRGGTYEQYF
d_call: NA; clone_size: NA; v_call: TRBV18; j_call: TRBJ2-3; cdr3_nt: TGTGCCAGCTCACCCCCAGGGAACACAGATACGCAGTATTTT; cdr3_aa: CASSPPGNTDTQYF
d_call: NA; clone_size: NA; v_call: TRBV7-9; j_call: TRBJ1-1; cdr3_nt: TGTGCCAGCAGCTTTGCAGGGTCCTCCGAAGCTCACTTT; cdr3_aa: CASSFAGSSEAHF
d_call: TRBD1; clone_size: NA; v_call: TRBV15; j_call: TRBJ2-2; cdr3_nt: TGTGCCAGCAGGCAAACAGGGGTCACCGGGGAGCTGTTTTTT; cdr3_aa: CASRQTGVTGELFF
d_call: TRBD1; clone_size: many; v_call: TRBV6-4; j_call: TRBJ1-4; cdr3_nt: TGTGCCAGCAGTGACCTAGGACAGGTTTGTGAAAAACTGTTTTTT; cdr3_aa: CASSDLGQVCEKLFF
d_call: NA; clone_size: many; v_call: TRBV7-3; j_call: TRBJ2-1; cdr3_nt: TGTGCCAGCAGCTTACGGTCAGGAGGGACGAGGAATGAGCAGTTCTTC; cdr3_aa: CASSLRSGGTRNEQFF
d_call: NA; clone_size: NA; v_call: TRBV7-9; j_call: TRBJ2-3; cdr3_nt: TGTGCCAGCAGTTGGGGTAGGGAAGATACGTACTTTTTT; cdr3_aa: CASSWGREDTYFF